This TCR beta chain derives from a study of post-analysis software for immune sequencing data. Study results and limitations: The study found TRBV5-6, TRBV5-1 and TRBV20-1 among about 5 TRBV segments more frequent in patients than controls.

Incorporated into the TCR beta cDNA libraries were unique molecular identifiers, which served to reduce PCR and sequencing biases. TCRdb re-derived calls from the PCR reads in MiXCR, one entry per CDR3 protein. The sample has 500,000 to 600,000 distinct CDR3 sequences; about 44% are singletons. The CDR3 has 14 residues. The germline CDR1 and CDR2 sequences are MNHEY and SMNVEV (reference sequence). Trimming left V 8 bases short and J 9 bases short, with 20 bases between. Concerning this clonotype itself: Antigen: not known.

This chain links TRBV27 with TRBJ2-1; perhaps D is TRBD1 or TRBD2 (6 bases each). The sequencing input was blood. The clonotype originates from a girl aged 5-17 years with multiple sclerosis. The CDR3 region has the DNA TGTGCCAGCGCTTGGGGCGGGATCAGGGGTGAGCAGTTCTTC. It encodes CASAWGGIRGEQFF.